Listed here is a single TCR beta chain. The protocol was immunoSEQ multiplex PCR, while the TCRdb copy is restricted to in-frame clones and leaves out a portion. The sample comprises roughly 80,000 clones, roughly 93% of which are singletons, and under 0.3% rests with the top ten. The sample comes from a study of technical replicates of blood from a handful of donors. Germline-derived CDR1 and CDR2 are MGHRA and YSYEKL. The CDR3 has 13 amino acids. Trimming removed 1 base at V and 9 bases at J, with 10 bases between. This receptor was identified in a human donor in good health. Material: T cells isolated from PBMCs. The V and J genes are TRBV4-1 and TRBJ2-1, with a weak D call TRBD2 (5 bases). This CDR3 is CASSQVVGVEQFF. The CDR3 region has the DNA TGCGCCAGCAGCCAAGTTGTGGGAGTTGAGCAGTTCTTC.